Each of the 19 T cell receptor beta chains below was sequenced from the same sample in a study of T cells after somatic rescue of genetic block. TCRdb keeps only in-frame clones here, not all; method: immunoSEQ multiplex PCR. The sample carries under 150,000 clones, around 90% recorded once. Sequencing used peripheral blood mononuclear cells (PBMCs). The origin of the receptors is a young woman.

The chain joins TRBV7-9 to TRBJ2-2; 12 nucleotides match TRBD1. This CDR3 has 16 amino acids. J lost 6 bases, V lost 1 base, and 3 bases had no gene match. Germline assignment: CDR1 SEHNR and CDR2 FQNEAQ (reference sequence). This CDR3 is CASSLGGQGAAGELFF. As DNA, the CDR3 is TGTGCCAGCAGCTTAGGGGGACAGGGGGCCGCCGGGGAGCTGTTTTTT.

The chain employs TRBV11-2 and TRBJ2-5; 9 nucleotides agree with TRBD1. The CDR3 runs to 16 residues. After removal of 5 bases from V and 4 bases from J, the junction contained 11 bases not matched to a gene. Germline V gives CDR1 SGHAT, CDR2 FQNNGV. DNA for the CDR3: TGTGCCAGCAGCGCCTACGGGACAGGGAGAAGAGAGACCCAGTACTTC. Encoded protein: CASSAYGTGRRETQYF.

This clone was detected once. The V call is TRBV7-2, the J call TRBJ2-1; D gene ambiguous. The V and J ends lost 4 bases and 0 bases respectively, with 13 bases between them. Germline V gene lookup returns CDR1 SGHTA and CDR2 FQGNSA. CDR3 length: 16 amino acids. The DNA for the CDR3 is TGTGCCAGCAGCTCGCTGACGGGCAGCTCCTACAATGAGCAGTTCTTC. Translation: CASSSLTGSSYNEQFF.

The chain has TRBV7-2 and TRBJ1-2; 7 bases agree with TRBD1. The CDR3 runs 14 residues. V dropped 5 bases and J dropped 3; count of bases not matched to a gene: 6. CDR1 and CDR2 (germline): SGHTA, FQGNSA. CDR3 sequence reads: CASSPGTAYYGYTF. Written as DNA, the CDR3 is TGTGCCAGCAGCCCGGGGACAGCTTACTATGGCTACACCTTC.

This clone was seen once. The genes are TRBV6-5 and TRBJ1-2, with D unresolved. Germline V gene sequence: CDR1 MNHEY, CDR2 SVGAGI. Trimming removed 5 bases at V and 4 bases at J, with 8 bases between. This CDR3 has 12 residues. DNA for the CDR3: TGTGCCAGCAGTGGCAGCGGCTATGGCTACACCTTC. This sequence encodes CASSGSGYGYTF.

CDR3 region: CASSLGVVPNTEAFF. As DNA, the CDR3 is TGTGCCAGCAGCTTAGGAGTTGTTCCGAACACTGAAGCTTTCTTT. The chain couples TRBV11-2 to TRBJ1-1; D unclear. Trimming took 1 base from V and 1 from J, leaving 10 bases between them. The CDR3 spans 15 residues. Germline loops: CDR1 SGHAT, CDR2 FQNNGV.

The chain has TRBV28 and TRBJ2-7; D uncertain. Germline CDR1 and CDR2: MDHEN and SYDVKM. CDR3 length: 14 amino acids. Trimming pared 2 bases from V and 2 bases from J, leaving 10 bases between. CDR3 bases: TGTGCCAGCAGTTTAAGTATCCCTCCCTACGAGCAGTACTTC. Residues: CASSLSIPPYEQYF.

The chain recombines TRBV27 with TRBJ2-7, with 10 nucleotides matching TRBD1. J lost 5 bases, V lost 3 bases, and 4 bases had no gene match. This CDR3 is 14 amino acids long. Per germline, CDR1 MNHEY and CDR2 SMNVEV (reference sequence). The CDR3 loop reads CASSFPGQGNEQYF. In DNA form, the CDR3 reads TGTGCCAGCAGTTTTCCGGGACAGGGGAACGAGCAGTACTTC.

This clone turned up a few times. This chain links TRBV9 with TRBJ1-1, with D possibly being TRBD1 (5 bases). With 7 bases removed from V and 0 bases from J, the gap between germline ends came to 10 bases. CDR1 is SGDLS, CDR2 YYNGEE, per germline. The CDR3 is made up of 13 amino acids. CDR3 sequence reads: CASDRIMNTEAFF. The CDR3 region has the DNA TGTGCCAGCGACAGAATCATGAACACTGAAGCTTTCTTT.

The rearrangement uses TRBV7-8 and TRBJ2-3; D ambiguous. The CDR3 extends over 13 amino acids. V was shortened by 5 bases and J by 0 bases, with 6 bases between the two germline ends. Per germline, CDR1 SGHVS and CDR2 FQNEAQ. CDR3 sequence: CASSRLSTDTQYF. CDR3 bases: TGTGCCAGCAGCCGCCTTAGCACAGATACGCAGTATTTT.

This clone has just a few counts. The rearrangement joins TRBV12-2 to TRBJ2-7; the D call TRBD2 from the table was never checked on the DNA. TRBV12-2 is a recognized pseudogene. This CDR3 has 9 residues. For the CDR3, the DNA is TGTGCAAGTCGCTTAGCGACTGACTTC. Translating it yields CASRLATDF.

The chain joins TRBV7-3 to TRBJ2-1; no firm D call. Trimming took 1 base from V and 8 from J, leaving 9 bases between them. From germline, CDR1 is SGHTA and CDR2 FQGTGA. The CDR3 spans 13 residues. The CDR3 protein is CASSLNKGYEQFF. CDR3 DNA sequence: TGTGCCAGCAGCTTAAACAAGGGATATGAGCAGTTCTTC.

The chain employs TRBV5-1 and TRBJ2-1; 9 nucleotides agree with TRBD2. Unmatched junction bases numbered 4, after V lost 6 bases and J lost 3 bases. Germline assignment: CDR1 SGHRS and CDR2 YFSETQ. The CDR3 runs to 14 residues. The CDR3 DNA is TGCGCCAGCAAGCTGACTAGCGGCTACAATGAGCAGTTCTTC. As protein: CASKLTSGYNEQFF.

V is TRBV19 and J is TRBJ2-1; TRBD2 matches 11 bases. The ends lost 1 base at V and 4 bases at J; junction bases unmatched: 6. CDR3 length: 17 residues. Germline CDR1 reads LNHDA; CDR2 reads SQIVND (reference sequence). The CDR3 DNA is TGTGCCAGTAGTATAGGAACTAGCGGGGGAACGTACAATGAGCAGTTCTTC. It codes for CASSIGTSGGTYNEQFF.

The genes are TRBV14 and TRBJ2-7, with a possible D match to TRBD2 (5 bases). Germline CDR1 reads SGHDN; CDR2 reads FVKESK. Trimming shortened V by 9 bases and J by 1 base, and 13 bases separated the two germline ends. There are 13 residues in the CDR3. The CDR3 nucleotides read TGTGCCAGTCTTCTCACGGGATCCTACGAGCAGTACTTC. It is translated as CASLLTGSYEQYF.

The gene calls are TRBV5-4 and TRBJ1-3; D gene ambiguous. Germline-derived CDR1 and CDR2 are SGHNT and YYREEE (reference sequence). The CDR3 extends over 15 amino acids. V was pared by 4 bases and J by 0 bases, with 11 bases between. The CDR3 reads CASSHGGSSGNTIYF. The CDR3 DNA reads as TGTGCCAGCAGCCATGGAGGGAGCTCTGGAAACACCATATATTTT.

This clone showed up just once. V gene TRBV18 combines with J gene TRBJ2-3; 7 bases are shared with TRBD2. The germline V gene has CDR1 KGHSH and CDR2 LQKENI. The ends lost 6 bases at V and 4 bases at J; junction bases unmatched: 1. There are 12 residues in the CDR3. The CDR3 DNA is TGTGCCAGCTCCCGGGAGGCAGATACGCAGTATTTT. As protein: CASSREADTQYF.

The chain links TRBV10-3 to TRBJ2-5; TRBD1 aligns across 11 bases. Per germline, CDR1 ENHRY and CDR2 SYGVKD. Trimming at V came to 5 bases and at J to 4 bases, leaving 6 bases not matched to a gene. This CDR3 comprises 15 residues. Written as DNA, the CDR3 is TGTGCCATCAGTAAAACCGGGACAGGGGGAGAGACCCAGTACTTC. This encodes CAISKTGTGGETQYF.

Remarks on this clone: At the DNA level, this CDR3 is encoded by other sequences in the same sample as well. The chain carries TRBV15 and TRBJ2-7; a possible D gene is TRBD1 (6 bases). The CDR3 is made up of 14 amino acids. Trimming shortened V by 3 bases and J by 6 bases, and 15 bases separated the two germline ends. Per the germline V gene, CDR1 is LNHNV and CDR2 is YYDKDF (reference sequence). The CDR3 nucleotides read TGTGCCACCAGCAGGGATCCCGGACAGTTCGAGCAGTACTTC. This codes for CATSRDPGQFEQYF. Full variable domain (outside the CDR3, taken from reference TRBV15 and TRBJ2-7): DAMVIQNPRYQVTQFGKPVTLSCSQTLNHNVMYWYQQKSSQAPKLLFHYYDKDFNNEADTPDNFQSRRPNTSFCFLDIRSPGLGDTAMYLCATSRDPGQFEQYFGPGTRLTVT.